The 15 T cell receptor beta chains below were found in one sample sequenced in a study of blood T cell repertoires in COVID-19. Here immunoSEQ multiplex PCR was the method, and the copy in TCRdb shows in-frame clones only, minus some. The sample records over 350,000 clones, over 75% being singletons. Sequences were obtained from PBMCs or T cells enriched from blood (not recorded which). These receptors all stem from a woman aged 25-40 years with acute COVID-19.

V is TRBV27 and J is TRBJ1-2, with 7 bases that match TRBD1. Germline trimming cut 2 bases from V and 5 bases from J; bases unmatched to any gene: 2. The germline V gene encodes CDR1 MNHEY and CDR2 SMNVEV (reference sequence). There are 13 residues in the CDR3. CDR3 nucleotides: TGTGCCAGCAGTTTACCAGGGGGGTATGGCTACACCTTC. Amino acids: CASSLPGGYGYTF.

DNA of the CDR3: TGTGCCAGCAGGTCAGGGTCTGAGACCCAGTACTTC. Encoded protein: CASRSGSETQYF. The V gene is TRBV6-5, the J gene TRBJ2-5, with D maybe TRBD1 (5 bases). Trimming pared 6 bases from V and 5 bases from J, leaving 10 bases between. The CDR3 is made up of 12 amino acids. CDR1 is MNHEY and CDR2 is SVGAGI in the germline V gene.

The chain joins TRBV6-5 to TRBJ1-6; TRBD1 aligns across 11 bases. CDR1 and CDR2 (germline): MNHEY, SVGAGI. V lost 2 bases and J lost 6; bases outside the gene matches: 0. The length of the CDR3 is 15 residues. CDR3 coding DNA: TGTGCCAGCAGTTACGGGACAGGGGGTAATTCACCCCTCCACTTT. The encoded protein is CASSYGTGGNSPLHF.

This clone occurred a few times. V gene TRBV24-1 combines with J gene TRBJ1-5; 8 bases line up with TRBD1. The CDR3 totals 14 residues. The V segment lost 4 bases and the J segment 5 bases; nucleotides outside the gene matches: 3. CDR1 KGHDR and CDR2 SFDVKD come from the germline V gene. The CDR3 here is CATSDQGAYQPQHF. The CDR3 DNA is TGTGCCACCAGTGACCAGGGGGCATATCAGCCCCAGCATTTT.

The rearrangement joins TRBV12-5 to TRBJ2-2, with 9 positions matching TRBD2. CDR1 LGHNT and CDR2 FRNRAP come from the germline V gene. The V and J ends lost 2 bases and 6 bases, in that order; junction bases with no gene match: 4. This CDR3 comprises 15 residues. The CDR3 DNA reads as TGTGCTAGTGGTTTGATACTAGCGGGCCCCGGGGAGCTGTTTTTT. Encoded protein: CASGLILAGPGELFF.

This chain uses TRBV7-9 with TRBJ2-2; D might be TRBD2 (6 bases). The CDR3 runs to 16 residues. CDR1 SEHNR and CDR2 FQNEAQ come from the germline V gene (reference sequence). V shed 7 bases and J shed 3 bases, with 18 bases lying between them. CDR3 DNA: TGTGCCAGCACTATCTCGGGCGGGGTGGACACCGGGGAGCTGTTTTTT. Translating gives CASTISGGVDTGELFF.

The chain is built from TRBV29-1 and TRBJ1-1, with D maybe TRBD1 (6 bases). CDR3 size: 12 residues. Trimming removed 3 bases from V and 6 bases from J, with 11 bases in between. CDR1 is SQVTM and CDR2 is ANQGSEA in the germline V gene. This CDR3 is CSVERGGAEAFF. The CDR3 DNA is TGCAGCGTTGAGAGGGGGGGAGCTGAAGCTTTCTTT.

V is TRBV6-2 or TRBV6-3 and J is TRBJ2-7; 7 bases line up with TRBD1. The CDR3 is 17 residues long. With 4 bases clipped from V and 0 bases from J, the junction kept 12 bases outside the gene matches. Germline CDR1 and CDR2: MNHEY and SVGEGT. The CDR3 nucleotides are TGTGCCAGCAGTTTTCGAACGCCGGGACAGCTCTCCTACGAGCAGTACTTC. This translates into CASSFRTPGQLSYEQYF.

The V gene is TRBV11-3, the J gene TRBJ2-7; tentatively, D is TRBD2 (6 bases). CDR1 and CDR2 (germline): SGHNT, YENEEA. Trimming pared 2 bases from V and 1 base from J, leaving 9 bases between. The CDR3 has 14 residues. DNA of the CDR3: TGTGCCAGCAGCTTAAGGCGGGGTTCCTACGAGCAGTACTTC. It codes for CASSLRRGSYEQYF.

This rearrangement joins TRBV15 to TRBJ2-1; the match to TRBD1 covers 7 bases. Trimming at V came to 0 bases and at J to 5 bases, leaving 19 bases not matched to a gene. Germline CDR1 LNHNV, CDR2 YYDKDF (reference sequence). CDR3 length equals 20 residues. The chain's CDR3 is CATSRDNLRSRSTGNNEQFF. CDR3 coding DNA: TGTGCCACCAGCAGAGACAATCTCCGATCCCGGTCGACAGGGAACAATGAGCAGTTCTTC.

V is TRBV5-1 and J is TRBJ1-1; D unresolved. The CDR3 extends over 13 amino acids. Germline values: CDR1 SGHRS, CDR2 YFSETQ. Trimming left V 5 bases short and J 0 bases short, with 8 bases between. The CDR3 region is CASRSTVNTEAFF. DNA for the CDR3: TGCGCCAGCAGGAGCACAGTGAACACTGAAGCTTTCTTT. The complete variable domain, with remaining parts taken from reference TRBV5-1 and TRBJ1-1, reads KAGVTQTPRYLIKTRGQQVTLSCSPISGHRSVSWYQQTPGQGLQFLFEYFSETQRNKGNFPGRFSGRQFSNSRSEMNVSTLELGDSALYLCASRSTVNTEAFFGQGTRLTVV.

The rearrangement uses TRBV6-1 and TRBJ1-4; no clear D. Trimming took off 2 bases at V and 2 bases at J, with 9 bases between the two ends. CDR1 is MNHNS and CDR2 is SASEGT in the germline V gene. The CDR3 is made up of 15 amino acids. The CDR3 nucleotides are TGTGCCAGCAGTGAAATGTGGGAGACTAATGAAAAACTGTTTTTT. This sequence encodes CASSEMWETNEKLFF.

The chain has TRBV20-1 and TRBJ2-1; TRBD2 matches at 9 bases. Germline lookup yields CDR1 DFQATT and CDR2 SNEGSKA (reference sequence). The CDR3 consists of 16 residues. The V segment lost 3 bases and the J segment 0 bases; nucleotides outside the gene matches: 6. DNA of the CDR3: TGCAGTGCTAGTCCCGGAGCGGGGGGCTCCTACAATGAGCAGTTCTTC. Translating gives CSASPGAGGSYNEQFF.

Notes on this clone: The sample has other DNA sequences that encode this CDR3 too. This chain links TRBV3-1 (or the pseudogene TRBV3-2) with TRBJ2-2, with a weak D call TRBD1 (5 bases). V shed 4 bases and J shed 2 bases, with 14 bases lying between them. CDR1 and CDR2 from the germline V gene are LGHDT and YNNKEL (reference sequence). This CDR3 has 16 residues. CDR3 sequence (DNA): TGTGCCAGCAGCCCGCGACAGCTAACAAACACCGGGGAGCTGTTTTTT. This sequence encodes CASSPRQLTNTGELFF.

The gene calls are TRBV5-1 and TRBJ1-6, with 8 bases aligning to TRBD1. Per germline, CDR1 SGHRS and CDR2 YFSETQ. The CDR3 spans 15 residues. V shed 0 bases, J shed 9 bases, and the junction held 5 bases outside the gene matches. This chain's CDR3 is CASSLAGGWFSPLHF. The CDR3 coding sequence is TGCGCCAGCAGCTTGGCAGGGGGCTGGTTTTCACCCCTCCACTTT. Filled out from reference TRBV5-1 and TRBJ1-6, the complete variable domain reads KAGVTQTPRYLIKTRGQQVTLSCSPISGHRSVSWYQQTPGQGLQFLFEYFSETQRNKGNFPGRFSGRQFSNSRSEMNVSTLELGDSALYLCASSLAGGWFSPLHFGNGTRLTVT.